This T cell receptor beta chain appears in the sequencing data of a study of T-cell reconstitution after alpha-beta-depleted transplantation in children. A TCRbeta library incorporating unique molecular identifiers was prepared. TCRdb ran MiXCR on the PCR reads and lists one entry per CDR3 protein. The sample yields about 260,000 distinct CDR3 sequences, roughly 8.2% seen once. This clonotype came up a few times. Its antigen remains unknown. Germline CDR1 and CDR2: KGHSH and LQKENI. This CDR3 is built from 18 residues. V lost 3 bases to trimming and J lost 2 bases, with 20 bases between them. Whole-study results and caveats: A year had passed since transplant, and T-cell counts and diversity by then came mostly from newly produced T cells. Roughly two months post-transplant, alpha-beta T cells reportedly originated from several hundred graft clones that had expanded. Several patients had high TCRbeta diversity at day 60; it came from surviving recipient T cells and thymic progenitors.

The gene calls are TRBV18 and TRBJ1-5; a weak D match, TRBD1 (5 bases). Material: PBMCs, mostly from graft donor cells, obtained 180 days after TCRalphabeta/CD19-depleted stem cell transplant. The receptor's source is a male patient aged 5 to 17 who had a stem cell transplant for acute lymphoblastic leukemia, so the T cells may come from the graft donor. CDR3 nucleotide sequence: TGTGCCAGCTCACCTACGCAATCCAGGGCCGGAGGCAATCAGCCCCAGCATTTT. Its protein product is CASSPTQSRAGGNQPQHF.